This TCR beta chain was captured by sequencing in a study of shared clonotypes between healthy human individuals (dated by TCRdb to the early 2020s). In terms of the full investigation: A couple of women and a few men aged 18 to 49 years were included in the cohort. Libraries were prepared and TCR repertoires were sequenced by different laboratories using diverse techniques, in order to increase sequencing depth and limit assay-specific biases. Leukapheresis yielded between about 0.9 and 9.5 billion PBMCs per donor. For each donor, CD4 naive and CD4 memory were each run on three plates, CD8 naive on two plates, and CD8 memory on one plate. The study deeply sequenced blood TCR repertoires of five healthy adults to estimate repertoire size and the extent of clonotype sharing between individuals. Here is what the overall study found, with its caveats: Naive subsets generally had larger estimated clonotype richness than memory subsets did. Incomplete sequencing was indicated by rarefaction of sorted-subset datasets, despite the large sequencing depth. Based on pairwise subsampling, the degree of clonotype sharing among donors was expected to be affected by sequencing depth. Only blood was sampled, and tissue TCR repertoires likely differ from those in blood. The genetic and exposure-history diversity represented was limited by the small number of donors. Higher generation probabilities were observed for clonotypes shared by all four sorted-subset donors than for non-shared clonotypes. Across four donors, approximately 5% of naive CD4, roughly 3.3% of naive CD8, approximately 2.5% of memory CD4, and approximately 0.42% of memory CD8 clonotypes were shared.

The germline V gene provides CDR1 SGHAT and CDR2 FQNNGV. The junction shows trimming of 4 bases on V and 2 bases on J, and the gene matches do not reach 4 bases of it. Inclusive of the bounding cysteine and phenylalanine, the CDR3 is 15 residues long. The DNA shown is the 45-base CDR3, in frame from base 1. As for this clone: No cognate antigen has been identified for it. Within one base of it there is no much larger clone, and no base qualities were kept.

CD8 naive samples were CD45RO-negative cells positively selected for CCR7, giving a CD45RA+CCR7+ population that excluded TemRA cells. Healthy HIV-negative adults with no recently reported acute infections or vaccinations were included as donors. Every donor was a Caucasian adult residing in Nashville, Tennessee, USA. Blood was obtained by leukapheresis, after which PBMCs were separated by Ficoll-Histopaque density gradient centrifugation and cryopreserved in liquid nitrogen vapor phase. Analytical flow cytometry was used to check the purity and quantity of each magnetically sorted T cell population. Each sorted fraction had its genomic DNA isolated and then quantified by UV absorbance on a Nanodrop 2000c. Using the deep immunoSEQ assay, TCR CDR3 regions were amplified from genomic DNA by multiplex PCR. Extracted genomic DNA from each cell subset was distributed evenly across all wells of several immunoSEQ 96-well plates, and each plate was treated as a replicate. For sorted subsets, each replicate PCR was loaded with approximately 0.2 ug genomic DNA, equivalent to 30,000 or so T cell genomes. Purified libraries were quantified with a Qubit 3.0 fluorometer, sized on a Bioanalyzer 2100, and re-quantified with the KAPA Library Quantification kit. Each immunoSEQ 96-well plate was sequenced on its own single-read 150-cycle Illumina NextSeq 550 flow cell. For the original study's pipeline: The immunoSEQ output contained only junctional sequences without quality scores, so filtering could not match that applied to full-length reads. Sequences were annotated with PyIR, a Python wrapper for IgBLAST v1.9, and V/J genes and CDR3 were assigned using IMGT germline references. Reads were removed for weak V/J assignments (E-value above 1e-6), missing CDR3, stop codons, out-of-frame junctions, or ambiguous translated residues. V3J clonotypes were defined by identical inferred V gene, J gene, and CDR3 amino acid sequence. The percentage overlap between two repertoires was calculated by dividing the number of shared unique clonotypes by the size of the smaller repertoire. Three approaches were used to assess repertoire richness: RTK rarefaction, the Chao1 estimator, and Recon v2.1 estimates of unobserved clonotypes. Generation probabilities were computed with OLGA for all TCRbeta clonotypes obtained by the gDNA method from four donors. The table was pulled from immuneACCESS by TCRdb, which kept in-frame rearrangements only. Such tables lose some clones; where checked, under half of the loss comes from unresolved V genes, and the rest has no known cause. The V and J calls and the clone size are those of that table, but D and trimming were determined from the DNA. For this sample the table gives roughly 2 million clones, of which approximately 95% were detected only once. The leading ten clones occupy about 1.1% of the sample.

This sequence was found in a young man in good health. Sequences were obtained from naive CD8+ T cells sorted from blood. The cell subset or site tag for this specimen amounts to: CD45RA+CCR7+. The chain was built from TRBV11-2 and TRBJ2-2; the central 7 bases match TRBD2. Here is the DNA: TGTGCCAGCAGCTGGGAGGGTCAAAACACCGGGGAGCTGTTTTTT. It codes for CASSWEGQNTGELFF.